The present TCR beta chain was sequenced within a study of neurological immune-mediated disorders. TCRdb reanalysed the 5' RACE reads using MiXCR and keeps one entry per CDR3 protein. This sample has tens of thousands of distinct CDR3 sequences, with approximately 6% found just once. The time point is: longitudinal time-point 2. This clonotype was seen repeatedly, ten times or more. The CDR3 has 14 residues. The chain couples TRBV21-1 to TRBJ2-7; the DNA was not used to check the table's D call, TRBD1. TRBV21-1 is a listed pseudogene. Sequencing was done on a sample of PBMCs. The TCR comes from a woman aged 55-75 years with multiple sclerosis. The CDR3 DNA is TGTGCCAGCAGTGGGGGAGGTAGCTCCTACGAGCAGTACTTC. It yields the protein CASSGGGSSYEQYF.